This T cell receptor (beta chain) was found in a study of breast tumors, draining lymph nodes, adjacent tissues. This clonotype was recorded once. A much bigger clone sits one base away, suggesting this may be a read error. This CDR3 is 16 amino acids long. Trimming pared 3 bases from V and 8 bases from J, leaving 21 bases between. Germline CDR1 and CDR2: SGHNT and YYREEE (reference sequence). Each CDR3 protein is one row after TCRdb ran MiXCR on the multiplex PCR reads. The sample records around 150,000 distinct CDR3 sequences, about 22% being singletons. Samples came from axillary lymph nodes draining the breast cancer.

This chain uses TRBV5-4 with TRBJ2-1; the D gene is possibly TRBD1 (6 bases). This receptor was identified in a female donor with breast cancer. Some clones in this sample may be carry-over from other donors' samples. Sequenced: axillary lymph node tissue. CDR3 coding DNA: TGTGCCAGCAGCTCCCCAACAGGGTCCGTATACGATGAGCAGTTCTTC. Its protein is CASSSPTGSVYDEQFF.